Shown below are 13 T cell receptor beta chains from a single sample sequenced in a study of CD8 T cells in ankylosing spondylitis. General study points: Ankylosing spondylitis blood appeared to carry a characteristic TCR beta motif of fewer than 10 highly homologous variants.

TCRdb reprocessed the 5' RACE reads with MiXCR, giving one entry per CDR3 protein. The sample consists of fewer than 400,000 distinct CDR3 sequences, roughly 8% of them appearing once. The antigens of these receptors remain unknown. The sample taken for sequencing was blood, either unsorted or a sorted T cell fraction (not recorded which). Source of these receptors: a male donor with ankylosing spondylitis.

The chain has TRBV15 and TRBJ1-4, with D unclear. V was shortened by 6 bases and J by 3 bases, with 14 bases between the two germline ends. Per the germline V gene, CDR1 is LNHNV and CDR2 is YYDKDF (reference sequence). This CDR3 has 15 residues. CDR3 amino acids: CATSEAPLANEKLFF. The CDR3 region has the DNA TGTGCCACCAGTGAGGCCCCCTTGGCTAATGAAAAACTGTTTTTT.

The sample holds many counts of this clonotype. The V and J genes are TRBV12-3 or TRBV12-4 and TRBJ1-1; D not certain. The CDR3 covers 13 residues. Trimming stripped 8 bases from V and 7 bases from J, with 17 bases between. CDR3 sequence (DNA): TGTGCCAGCCAACTTATTATCCAGCATGAAGCTTTCTTT. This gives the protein CASQLIIQHEAFF.

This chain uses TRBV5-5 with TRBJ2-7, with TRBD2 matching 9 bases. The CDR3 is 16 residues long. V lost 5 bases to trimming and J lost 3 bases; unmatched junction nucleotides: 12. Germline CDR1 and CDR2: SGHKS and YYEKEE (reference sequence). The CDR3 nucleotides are TGTGCCAGCAGAGCTGGTAGCGGCGGGAGGGTCTACGAGCAGTACTTC. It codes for CASRAGSGGRVYEQYF.

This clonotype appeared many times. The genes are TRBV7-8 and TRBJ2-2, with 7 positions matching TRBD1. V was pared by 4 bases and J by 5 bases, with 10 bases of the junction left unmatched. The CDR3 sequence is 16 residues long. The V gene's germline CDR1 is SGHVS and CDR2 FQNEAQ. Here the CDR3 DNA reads TGTGCCAGCAGCTCAAGCGGACAGGTCGATACCGGGGAGCTGTTTTTT. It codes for CASSSSGQVDTGELFF.

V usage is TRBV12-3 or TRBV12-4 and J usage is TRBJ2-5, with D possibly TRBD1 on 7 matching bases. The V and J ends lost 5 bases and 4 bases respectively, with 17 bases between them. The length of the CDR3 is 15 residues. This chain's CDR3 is CASSPRQGLGETQYF. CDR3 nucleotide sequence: TGTGCCAGCAGTCCCCGACAGGGACTGGGAGAGACCCAGTACTTC.

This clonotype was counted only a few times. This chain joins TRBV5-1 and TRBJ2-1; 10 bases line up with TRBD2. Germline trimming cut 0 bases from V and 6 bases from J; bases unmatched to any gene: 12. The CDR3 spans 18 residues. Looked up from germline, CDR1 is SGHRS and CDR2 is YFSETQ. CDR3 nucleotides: TGCGCCAGCAGCTTGGTATACACTAGCGGGACACTACGCAATGAGCAGTTCTTC. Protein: CASSLVYTSGTLRNEQFF.

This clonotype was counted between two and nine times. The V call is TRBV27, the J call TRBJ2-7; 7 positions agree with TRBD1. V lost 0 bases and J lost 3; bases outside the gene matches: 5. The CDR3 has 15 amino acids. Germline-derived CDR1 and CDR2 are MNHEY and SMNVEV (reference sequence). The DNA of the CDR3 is TGTGCCAGCAGTTTATCGACAGGGCCGAACTACGAGCAGTACTTC. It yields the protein CASSLSTGPNYEQYF.

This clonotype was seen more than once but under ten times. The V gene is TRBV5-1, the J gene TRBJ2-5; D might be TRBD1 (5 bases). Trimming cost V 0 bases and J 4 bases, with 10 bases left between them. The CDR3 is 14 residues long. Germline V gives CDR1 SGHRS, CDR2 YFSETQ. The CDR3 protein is CASSLGQTAETQYF. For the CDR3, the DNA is TGCGCCAGCAGCTTGGGGCAGACAGCAGAGACCCAGTACTTC.

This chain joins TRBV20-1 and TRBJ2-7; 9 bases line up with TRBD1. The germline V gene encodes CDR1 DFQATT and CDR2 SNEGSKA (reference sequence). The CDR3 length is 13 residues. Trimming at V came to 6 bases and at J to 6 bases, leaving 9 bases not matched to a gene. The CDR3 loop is CSASPGTGTEQYF. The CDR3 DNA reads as TGCAGTGCCAGTCCCGGGACAGGGACCGAGCAGTACTTC.

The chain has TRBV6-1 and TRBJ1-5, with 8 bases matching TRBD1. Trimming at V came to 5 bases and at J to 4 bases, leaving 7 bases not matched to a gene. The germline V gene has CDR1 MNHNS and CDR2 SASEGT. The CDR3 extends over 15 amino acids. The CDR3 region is CASSPRTGLNQPQHF. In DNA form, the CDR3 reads TGTGCCAGCAGTCCCCGGACAGGGCTGAATCAGCCCCAGCATTTT.

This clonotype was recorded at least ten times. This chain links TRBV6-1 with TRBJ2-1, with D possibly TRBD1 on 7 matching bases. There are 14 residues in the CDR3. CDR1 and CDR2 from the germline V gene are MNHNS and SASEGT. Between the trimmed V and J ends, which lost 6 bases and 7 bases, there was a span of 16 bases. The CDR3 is CASRSSGGMNEQFF. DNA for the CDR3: TGTGCCAGCAGAAGTTCAGGGGGGATGAATGAGCAGTTCTTC.

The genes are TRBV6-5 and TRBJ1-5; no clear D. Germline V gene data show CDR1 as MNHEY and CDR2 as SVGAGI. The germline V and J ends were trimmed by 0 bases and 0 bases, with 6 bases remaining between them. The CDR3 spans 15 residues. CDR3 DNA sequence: TGTGCCAGCAGTTACTCGGAGAATAGCAATCAGCCCCAGCATTTT. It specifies CASSYSENSNQPQHF.

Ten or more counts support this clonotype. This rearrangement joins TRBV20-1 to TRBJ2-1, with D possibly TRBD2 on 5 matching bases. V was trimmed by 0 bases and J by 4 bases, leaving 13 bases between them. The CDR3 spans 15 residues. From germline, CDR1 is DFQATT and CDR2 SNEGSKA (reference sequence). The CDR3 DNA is TGCAGTGCTAGAGATTTACGCGGGTCGTACAATGAGCAGTTCTTC. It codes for CSARDLRGSYNEQFF.